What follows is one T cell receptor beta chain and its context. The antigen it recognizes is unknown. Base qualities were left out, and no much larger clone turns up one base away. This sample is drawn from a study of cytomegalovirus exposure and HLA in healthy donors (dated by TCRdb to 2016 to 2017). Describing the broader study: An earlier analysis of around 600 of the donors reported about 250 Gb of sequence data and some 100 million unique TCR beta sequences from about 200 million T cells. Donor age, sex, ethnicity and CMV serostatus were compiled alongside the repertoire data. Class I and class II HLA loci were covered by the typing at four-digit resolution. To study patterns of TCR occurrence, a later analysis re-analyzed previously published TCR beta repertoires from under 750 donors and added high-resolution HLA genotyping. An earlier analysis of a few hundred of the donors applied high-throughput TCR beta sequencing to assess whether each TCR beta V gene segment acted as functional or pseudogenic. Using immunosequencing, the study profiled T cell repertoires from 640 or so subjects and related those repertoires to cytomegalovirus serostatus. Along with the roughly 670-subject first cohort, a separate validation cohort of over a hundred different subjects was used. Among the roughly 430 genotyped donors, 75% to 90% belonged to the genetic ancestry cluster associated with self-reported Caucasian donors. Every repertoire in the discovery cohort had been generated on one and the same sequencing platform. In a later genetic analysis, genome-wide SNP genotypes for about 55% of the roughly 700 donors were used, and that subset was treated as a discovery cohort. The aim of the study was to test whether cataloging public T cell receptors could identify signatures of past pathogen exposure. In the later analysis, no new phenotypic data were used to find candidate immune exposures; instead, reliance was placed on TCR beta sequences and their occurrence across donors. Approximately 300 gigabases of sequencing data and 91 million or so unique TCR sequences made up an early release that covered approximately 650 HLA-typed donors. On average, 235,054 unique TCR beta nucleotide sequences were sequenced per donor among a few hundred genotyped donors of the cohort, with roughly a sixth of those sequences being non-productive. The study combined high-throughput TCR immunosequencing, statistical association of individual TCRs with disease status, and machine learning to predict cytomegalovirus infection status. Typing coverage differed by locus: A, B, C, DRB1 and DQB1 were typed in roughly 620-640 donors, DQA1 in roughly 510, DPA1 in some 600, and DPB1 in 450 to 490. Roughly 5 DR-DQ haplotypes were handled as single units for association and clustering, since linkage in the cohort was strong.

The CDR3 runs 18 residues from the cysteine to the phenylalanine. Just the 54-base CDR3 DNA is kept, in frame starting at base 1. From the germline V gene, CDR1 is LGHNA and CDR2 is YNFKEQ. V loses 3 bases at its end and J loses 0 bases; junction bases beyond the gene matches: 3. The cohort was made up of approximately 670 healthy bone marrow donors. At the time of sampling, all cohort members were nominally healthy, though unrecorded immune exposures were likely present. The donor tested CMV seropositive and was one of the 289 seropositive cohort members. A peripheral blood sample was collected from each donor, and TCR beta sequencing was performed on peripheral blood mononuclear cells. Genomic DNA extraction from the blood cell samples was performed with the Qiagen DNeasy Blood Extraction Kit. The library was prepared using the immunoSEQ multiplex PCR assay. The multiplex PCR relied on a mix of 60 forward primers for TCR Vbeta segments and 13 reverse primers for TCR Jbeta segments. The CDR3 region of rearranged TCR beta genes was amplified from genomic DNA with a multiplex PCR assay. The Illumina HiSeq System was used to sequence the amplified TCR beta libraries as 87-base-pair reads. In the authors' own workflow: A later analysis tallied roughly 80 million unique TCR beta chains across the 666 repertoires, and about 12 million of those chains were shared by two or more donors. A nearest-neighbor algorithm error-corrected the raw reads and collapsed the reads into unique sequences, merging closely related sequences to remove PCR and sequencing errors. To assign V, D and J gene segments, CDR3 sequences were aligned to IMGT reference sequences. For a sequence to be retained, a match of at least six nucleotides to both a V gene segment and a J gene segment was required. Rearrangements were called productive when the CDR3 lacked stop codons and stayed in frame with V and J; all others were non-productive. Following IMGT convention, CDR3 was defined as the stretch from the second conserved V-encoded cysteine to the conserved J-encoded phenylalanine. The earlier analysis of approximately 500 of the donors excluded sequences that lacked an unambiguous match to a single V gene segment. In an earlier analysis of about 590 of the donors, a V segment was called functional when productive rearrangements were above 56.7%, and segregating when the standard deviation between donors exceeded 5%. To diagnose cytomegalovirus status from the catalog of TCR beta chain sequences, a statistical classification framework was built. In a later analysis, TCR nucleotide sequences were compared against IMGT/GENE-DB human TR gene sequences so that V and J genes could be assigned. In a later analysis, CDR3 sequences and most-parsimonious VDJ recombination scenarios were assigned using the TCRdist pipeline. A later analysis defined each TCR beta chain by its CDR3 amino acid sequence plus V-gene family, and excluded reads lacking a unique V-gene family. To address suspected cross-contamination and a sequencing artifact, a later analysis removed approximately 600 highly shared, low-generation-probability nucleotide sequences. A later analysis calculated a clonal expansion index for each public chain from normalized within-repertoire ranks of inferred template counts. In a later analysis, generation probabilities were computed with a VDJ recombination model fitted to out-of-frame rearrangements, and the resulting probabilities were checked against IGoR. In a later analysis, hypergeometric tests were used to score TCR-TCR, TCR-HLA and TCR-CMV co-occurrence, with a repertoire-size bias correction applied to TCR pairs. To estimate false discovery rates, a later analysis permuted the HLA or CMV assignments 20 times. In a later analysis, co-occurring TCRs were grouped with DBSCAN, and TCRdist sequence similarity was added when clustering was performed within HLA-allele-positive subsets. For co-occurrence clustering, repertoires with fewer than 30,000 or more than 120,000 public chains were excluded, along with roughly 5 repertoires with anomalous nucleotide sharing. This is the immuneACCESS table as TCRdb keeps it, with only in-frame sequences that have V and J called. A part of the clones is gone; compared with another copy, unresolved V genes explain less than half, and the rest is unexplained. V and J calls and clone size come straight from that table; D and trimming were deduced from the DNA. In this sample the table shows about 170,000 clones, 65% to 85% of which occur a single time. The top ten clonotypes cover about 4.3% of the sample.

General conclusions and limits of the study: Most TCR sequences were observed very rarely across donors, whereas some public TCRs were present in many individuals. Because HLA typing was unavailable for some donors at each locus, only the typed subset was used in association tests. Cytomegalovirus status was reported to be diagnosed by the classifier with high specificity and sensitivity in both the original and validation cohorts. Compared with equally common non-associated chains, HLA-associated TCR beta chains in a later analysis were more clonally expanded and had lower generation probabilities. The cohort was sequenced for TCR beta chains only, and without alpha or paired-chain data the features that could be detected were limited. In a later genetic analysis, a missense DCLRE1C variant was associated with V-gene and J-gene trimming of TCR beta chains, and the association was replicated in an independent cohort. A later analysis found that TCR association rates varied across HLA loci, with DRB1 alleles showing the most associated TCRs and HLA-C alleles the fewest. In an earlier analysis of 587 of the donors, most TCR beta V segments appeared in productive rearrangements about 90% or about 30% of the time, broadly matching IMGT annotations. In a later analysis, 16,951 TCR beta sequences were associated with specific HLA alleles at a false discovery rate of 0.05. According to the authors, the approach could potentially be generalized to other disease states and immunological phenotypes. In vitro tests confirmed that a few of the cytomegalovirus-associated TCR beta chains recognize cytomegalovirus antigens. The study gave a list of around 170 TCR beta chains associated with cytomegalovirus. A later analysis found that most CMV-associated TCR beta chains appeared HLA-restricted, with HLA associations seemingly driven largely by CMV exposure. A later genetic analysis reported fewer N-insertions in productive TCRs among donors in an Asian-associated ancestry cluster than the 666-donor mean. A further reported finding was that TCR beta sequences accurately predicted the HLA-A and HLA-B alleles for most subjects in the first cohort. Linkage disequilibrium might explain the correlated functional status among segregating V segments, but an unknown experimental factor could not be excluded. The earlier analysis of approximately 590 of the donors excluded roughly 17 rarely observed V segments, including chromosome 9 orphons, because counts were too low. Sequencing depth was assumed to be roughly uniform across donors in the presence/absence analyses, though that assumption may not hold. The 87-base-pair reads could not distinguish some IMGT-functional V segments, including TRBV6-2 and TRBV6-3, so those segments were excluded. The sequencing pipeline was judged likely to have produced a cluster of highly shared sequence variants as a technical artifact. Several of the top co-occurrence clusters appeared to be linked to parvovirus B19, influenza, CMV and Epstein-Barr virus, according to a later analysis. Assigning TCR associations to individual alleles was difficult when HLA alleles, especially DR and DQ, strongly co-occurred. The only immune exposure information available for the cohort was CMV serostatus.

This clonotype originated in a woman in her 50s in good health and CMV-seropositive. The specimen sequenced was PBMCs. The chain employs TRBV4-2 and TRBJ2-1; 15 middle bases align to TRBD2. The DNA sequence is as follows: TGTGCCAGCAGCCAGGGACTAGCGGGAGGCCTCTCCTACAATGAGCAGTTCTTC. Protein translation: CASSQGLAGGLSYNEQFF.